This TCR beta chain was retrieved from a study of T cell responses to AZD1222 COVID-19 vaccine. Regarding the study as a whole: Donors in the cohort were predominantly white British and more often female, and clonal diversity was possibly underestimated.

CDR1 is LNHDA, CDR2 SQIVND, per germline (reference sequence). The length of the CDR3 is 15 residues. V trimming: 5 bases; J trimming: 3 bases; junction bases outside the gene matches: 9. Generated by immunoSEQ multiplex PCR, the TCRdb table keeps only in-frame clones and is missing some. Seen here are about 120,000 clones, 89% observed once, and the top ten hold 1.5% to 1.8%. About this clone: What it binds is unknown.

The rearrangement links TRBV19 to TRBJ1-1; 7 nucleotides match TRBD1. The TCR sequence derives from an adult in good health. The specimen comprised peripheral blood, sampled on day 0 of AZD1222 vaccination. In DNA form, the CDR3 reads TGTGCCAGTAGTGCAACCGGGACAGAGTACACTGAAGCTTTCTTT. Protein sequence: CASSATGTEYTEAFF.